This entry features one T cell receptor beta chain sequence. Which antigen it targets is not known. The sample holds no much larger clone one base away, and base qualities are not on file. The CDR3 starts with the cysteine, ends with the phenylalanine, and has 14 residues. Here the CDR3 DNA is all that survives: 42 bases in frame from base 1. A second Seattle source provided samples from volunteer blood donors who had recovered from COVID-19. The collaborating institutions used their own protocols to collect whole blood in K2EDTA tubes. For TCRbeta analysis, collaborators shipped samples as frozen whole blood, isolated PBMCs, or DNA extracted from either of those sample types. The data were obtained in a study of blood T cell repertoires in COVID-19 (dated by TCRdb to about 2020). Study-wide context: Collaborator samples came from the United States, Italy and Spain and covered acute and convalescent phases of COVID-19. The material from the prospective study consisted of cDNA or gDNA derived from T cells, B-cell-depleted T cells, or PBMCs. Deeply sampled blood TCRbeta repertoires from subjects exposed to, actively infected with, or recovered from COVID-19 were included in the dataset. The repertoires were made available in a free public database intended to serve as a resource for research on the immune response to SARS-CoV-2. Samples came from the ongoing ImmuneRACE study (first 160 participants) plus 1,254 subjects from 6 global collaborators. A de-identified subject ID, COVID-19 status, age in years and sex were almost always included in the sample metadata. Where available, HLA class I and class II types were obtained from metadata supplied by the sample provider rather than from assay-based typing.

General study outcomes and caveats: The amount of clinical and demographic metadata varied by source and participant and was provided uncurated.

TCRbeta CDR3 regions were amplified from genomic DNA by means of the immunoSEQ Assay, a bias-controlled multiplex PCR. Under the source paper's analysis protocol: Nucleated cell counts per sample were estimated from amplification of reference gene primers within the assay. Sequence reads were collapsed and filtered to measure the absolute abundance of every unique TCRbeta CDR3 rearrangement. For each sample, productive Simpson clonality was calculated as the square root of Simpson's diversity index over productive rearrangements. TCRdb mirrors the immuneACCESS table, restricted to in-frame sequences. Some clones are absent from its copies; in checked studies, under half trace to an unresolved V gene, and the reason for the others is unknown. The D gene and trimming were derived from the DNA, and the V and J assignments and clone size from that table. In this sample the table shows approximately 240,000 clones, over 75% of which occur a single time. The ten largest account for 2% to 2.5% of the sample.

The chain links TRBV1 with TRBJ2-3; TRBD2, as called in the table, went unchecked against the DNA. TRBV1 is listed as a pseudogene. The sequenced sample consisted of peripheral blood. The clonotype comes from a woman aged 40 to 49 who had recovered from COVID-19. CDR3 protein: CTSSQVREADTQYF. The DNA sequence is as follows: TGCACCAGCAGCCAAGTTCGGGAGGCAGATACGCAGTATTTT.